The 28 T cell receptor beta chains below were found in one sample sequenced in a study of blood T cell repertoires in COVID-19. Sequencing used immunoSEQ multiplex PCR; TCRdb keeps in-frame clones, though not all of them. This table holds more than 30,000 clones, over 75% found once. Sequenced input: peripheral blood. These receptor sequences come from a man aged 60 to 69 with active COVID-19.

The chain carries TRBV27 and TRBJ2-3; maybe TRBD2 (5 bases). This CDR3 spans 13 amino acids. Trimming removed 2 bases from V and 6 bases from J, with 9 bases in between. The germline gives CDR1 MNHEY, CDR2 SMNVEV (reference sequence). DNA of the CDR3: TGTGCCAGCAGTTTAGCCACGGGGGATACGCAGTATTTT. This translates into CASSLATGDTQYF.

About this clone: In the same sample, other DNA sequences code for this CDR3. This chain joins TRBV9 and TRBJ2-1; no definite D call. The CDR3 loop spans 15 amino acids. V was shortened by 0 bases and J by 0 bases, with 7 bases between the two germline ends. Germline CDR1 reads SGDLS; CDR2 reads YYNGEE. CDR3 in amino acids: CASSVVSSSYNEQFF. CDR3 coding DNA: TGTGCCAGCAGCGTAGTGTCCTCCTCCTACAATGAGCAGTTCTTC.

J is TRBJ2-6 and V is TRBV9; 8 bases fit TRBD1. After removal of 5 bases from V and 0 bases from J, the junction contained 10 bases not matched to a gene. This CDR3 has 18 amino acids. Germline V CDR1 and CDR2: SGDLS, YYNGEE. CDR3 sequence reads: CASSVSGQGPSGANVLTF. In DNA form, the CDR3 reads TGTGCCAGCAGTGTCTCTGGACAGGGCCCCTCTGGGGCCAACGTCCTGACTTTC.

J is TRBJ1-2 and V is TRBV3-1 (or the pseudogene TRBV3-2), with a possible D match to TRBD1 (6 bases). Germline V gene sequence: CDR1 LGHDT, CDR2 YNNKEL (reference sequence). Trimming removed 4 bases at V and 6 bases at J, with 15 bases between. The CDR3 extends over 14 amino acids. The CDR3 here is CASSPRGALHGYTF. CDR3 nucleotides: TGTGCCAGCAGCCCCCGGGGGGCACTCCATGGCTACACCTTC.

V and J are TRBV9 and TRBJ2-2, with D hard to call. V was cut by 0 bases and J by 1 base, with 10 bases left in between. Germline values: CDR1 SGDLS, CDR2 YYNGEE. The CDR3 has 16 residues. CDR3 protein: CASSVDPTGNTGELFF. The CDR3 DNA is TGTGCCAGCAGCGTAGATCCTACCGGGAACACCGGGGAGCTGTTTTTT.

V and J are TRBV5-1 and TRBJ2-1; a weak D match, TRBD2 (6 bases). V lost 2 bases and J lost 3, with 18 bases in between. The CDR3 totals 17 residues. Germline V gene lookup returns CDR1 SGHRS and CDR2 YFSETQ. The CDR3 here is CASSFAGLSGVYNEQFF. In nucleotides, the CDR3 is TGCGCCAGCAGCTTCGCGGGACTCAGTGGGGTCTACAATGAGCAGTTCTTC.

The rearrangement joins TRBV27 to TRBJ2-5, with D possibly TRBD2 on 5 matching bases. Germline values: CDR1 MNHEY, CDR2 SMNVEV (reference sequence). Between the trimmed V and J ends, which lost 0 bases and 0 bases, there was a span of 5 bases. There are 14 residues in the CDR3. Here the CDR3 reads CASSLSTNQETQYF. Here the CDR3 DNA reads TGTGCCAGCAGTTTATCGACTAACCAAGAGACCCAGTACTTC.

This chain's CDR3 is CASSQVGYEQYF. The DNA of the CDR3 is TGTGCCAGCAGCCAAGTCGGTTACGAGCAGTACTTC. The chain recombines TRBV14 with TRBJ2-7; D unresolved. The CDR3 extends over 12 amino acids. From germline, CDR1 is SGHDN and CDR2 FVKESK. The V end lost 1 base, the J end lost 4 bases, and 5 bases lay between the germline ends.

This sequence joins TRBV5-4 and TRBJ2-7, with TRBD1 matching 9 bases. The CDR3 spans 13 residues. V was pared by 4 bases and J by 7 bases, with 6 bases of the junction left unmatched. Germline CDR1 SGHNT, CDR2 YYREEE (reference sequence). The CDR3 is CASSPTGGREQYF. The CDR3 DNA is TGTGCCAGCAGCCCCACAGGGGGCCGGGAGCAGTACTTC.

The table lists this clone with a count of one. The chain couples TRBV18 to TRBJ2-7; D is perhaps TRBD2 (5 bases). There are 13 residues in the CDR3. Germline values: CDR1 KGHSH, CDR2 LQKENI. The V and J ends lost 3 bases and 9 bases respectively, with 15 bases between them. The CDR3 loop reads CASSPTLGSGQYF. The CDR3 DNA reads TGTGCCAGCTCACCCACACTAGGTTCGGGGCAGTACTTC.

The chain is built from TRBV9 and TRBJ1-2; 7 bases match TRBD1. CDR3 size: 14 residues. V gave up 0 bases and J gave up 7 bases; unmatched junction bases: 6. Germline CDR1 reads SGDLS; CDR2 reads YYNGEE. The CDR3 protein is CASSVGRGSVGYTF. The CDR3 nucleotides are TGTGCCAGCAGCGTAGGCAGGGGGTCGGTTGGCTACACCTTC.

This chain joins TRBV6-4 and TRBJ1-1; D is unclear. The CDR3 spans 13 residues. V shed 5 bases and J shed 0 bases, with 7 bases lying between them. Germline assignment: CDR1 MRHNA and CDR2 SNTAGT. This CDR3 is CASSLRLNTEAFF. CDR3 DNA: TGTGCCAGCAGTCTCAGGCTGAACACTGAAGCTTTCTTT.

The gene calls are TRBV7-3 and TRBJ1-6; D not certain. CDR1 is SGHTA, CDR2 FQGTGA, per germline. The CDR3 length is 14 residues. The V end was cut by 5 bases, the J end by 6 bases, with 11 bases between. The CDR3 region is CASSQAGINSPLHF. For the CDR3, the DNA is TGTGCCAGCAGCCAAGCCGGGATTAATTCACCCCTCCACTTT.

The CDR3 protein is CASGPRTSGGTDTQYF. In DNA, the CDR3 is TGTGCTAGTGGTCCCCGGACTAGCGGGGGCACAGATACGCAGTATTTT. The chain uses TRBV12-5 and TRBJ2-3, with TRBD2 matching 12 bases. J gave up 1 base and V 5 bases, and 4 bases lay outside the gene matches. Germline V lookup: CDR1 LGHNT, CDR2 FRNRAP. CDR3 length: 16 amino acids.

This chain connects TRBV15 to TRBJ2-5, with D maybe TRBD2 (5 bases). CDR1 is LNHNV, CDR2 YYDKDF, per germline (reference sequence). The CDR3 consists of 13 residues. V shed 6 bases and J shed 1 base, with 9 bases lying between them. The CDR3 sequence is CATRAESQETQYF. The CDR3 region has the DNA TGTGCCACCAGAGCGGAGAGCCAAGAGACCCAGTACTTC.

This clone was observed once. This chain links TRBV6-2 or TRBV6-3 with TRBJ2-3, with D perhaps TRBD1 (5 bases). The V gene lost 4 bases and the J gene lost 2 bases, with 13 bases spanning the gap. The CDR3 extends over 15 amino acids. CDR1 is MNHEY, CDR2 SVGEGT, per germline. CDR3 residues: CASSFVGAPTDTQYF. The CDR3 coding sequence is TGTGCCAGCAGTTTTGTTGGGGCCCCCACAGATACGCAGTATTTT.

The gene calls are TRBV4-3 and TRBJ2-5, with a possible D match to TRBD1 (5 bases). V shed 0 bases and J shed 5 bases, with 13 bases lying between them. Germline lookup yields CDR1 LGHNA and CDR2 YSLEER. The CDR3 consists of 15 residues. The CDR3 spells CASSQEPGLMETQYF. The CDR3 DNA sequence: TGCGCCAGCAGCCAAGAACCAGGGCTGATGGAGACCCAGTACTTC.

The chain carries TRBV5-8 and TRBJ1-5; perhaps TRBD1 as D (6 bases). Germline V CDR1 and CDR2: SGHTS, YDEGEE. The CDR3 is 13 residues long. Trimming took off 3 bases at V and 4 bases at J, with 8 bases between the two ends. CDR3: CASSYRENQPQHF. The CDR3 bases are TGTGCCAGCAGCTACAGGGAGAATCAGCCCCAGCATTTT.

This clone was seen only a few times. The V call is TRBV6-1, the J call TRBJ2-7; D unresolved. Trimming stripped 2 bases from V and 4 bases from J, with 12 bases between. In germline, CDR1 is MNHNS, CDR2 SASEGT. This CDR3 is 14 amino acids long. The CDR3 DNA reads TGTGCCAGCAGTGAACGCCTAGTGGGTTACGAGCAGTACTTC. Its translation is CASSERLVGYEQYF.

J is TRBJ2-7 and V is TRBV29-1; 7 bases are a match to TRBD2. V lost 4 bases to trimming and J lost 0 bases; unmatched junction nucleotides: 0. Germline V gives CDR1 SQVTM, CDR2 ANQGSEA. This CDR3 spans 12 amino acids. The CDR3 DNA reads TGCAGCGTTGGCGGGAGCTCCTACGAGCAGTACTTC. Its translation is CSVGGSSYEQYF.

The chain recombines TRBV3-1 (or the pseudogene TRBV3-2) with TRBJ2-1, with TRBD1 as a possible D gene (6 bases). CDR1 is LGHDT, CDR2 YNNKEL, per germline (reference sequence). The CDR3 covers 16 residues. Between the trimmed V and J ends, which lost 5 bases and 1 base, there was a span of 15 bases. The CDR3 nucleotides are TGTGCCAGCAGCTCCCGGGACATAGGATCCTACAATGAGCAGTTCTTC. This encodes CASSSRDIGSYNEQFF.

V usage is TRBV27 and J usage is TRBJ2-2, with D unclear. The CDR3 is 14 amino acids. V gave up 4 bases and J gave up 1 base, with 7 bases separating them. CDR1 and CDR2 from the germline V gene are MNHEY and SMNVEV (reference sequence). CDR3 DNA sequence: TGTGCCAGCAGTTCCCCGGGGAACACCGGGGAGCTGTTTTTT. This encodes CASSSPGNTGELFF.

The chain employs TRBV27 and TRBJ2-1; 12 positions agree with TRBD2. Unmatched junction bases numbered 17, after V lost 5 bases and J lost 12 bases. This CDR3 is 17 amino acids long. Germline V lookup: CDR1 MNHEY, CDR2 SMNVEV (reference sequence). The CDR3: CASSPLLAGGPSSMQFF. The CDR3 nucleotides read TGTGCCAGCAGTCCCCTCCTAGCGGGAGGGCCTTCTTCCATGCAGTTCTTC.

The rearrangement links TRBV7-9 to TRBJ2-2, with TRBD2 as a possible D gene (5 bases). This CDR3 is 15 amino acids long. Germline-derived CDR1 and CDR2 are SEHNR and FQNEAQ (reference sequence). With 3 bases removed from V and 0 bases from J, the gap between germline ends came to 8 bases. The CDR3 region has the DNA TGTGCCAGCAGCTTGTGGGAGCCGAACACCGGGGAGCTGTTTTTT. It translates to CASSLWEPNTGELFF.

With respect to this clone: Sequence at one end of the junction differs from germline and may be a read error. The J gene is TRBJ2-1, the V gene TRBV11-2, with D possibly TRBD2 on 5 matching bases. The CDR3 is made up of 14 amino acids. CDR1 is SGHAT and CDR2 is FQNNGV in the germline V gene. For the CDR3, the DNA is TGTGCCAGCAGCTTTTCGGGGTCCTTCAATGAGCAGTTCTTC. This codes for CASSFSGSFNEQFF.

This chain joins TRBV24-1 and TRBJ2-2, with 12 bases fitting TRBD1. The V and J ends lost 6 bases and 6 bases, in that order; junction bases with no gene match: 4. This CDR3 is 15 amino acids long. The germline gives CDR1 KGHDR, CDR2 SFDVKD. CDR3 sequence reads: CATSRGTGGPGELFF. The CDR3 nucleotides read TGTGCCACCAGTCGGGGGACAGGGGGCCCCGGGGAGCTGTTTTTT.

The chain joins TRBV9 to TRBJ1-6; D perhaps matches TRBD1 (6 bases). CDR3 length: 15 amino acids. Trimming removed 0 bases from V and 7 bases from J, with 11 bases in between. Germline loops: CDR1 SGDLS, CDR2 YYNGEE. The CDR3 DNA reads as TGTGCCAGCAGCGTAGACGCAGGGGTAAATTCACCCCTCCACTTT. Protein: CASSVDAGVNSPLHF.

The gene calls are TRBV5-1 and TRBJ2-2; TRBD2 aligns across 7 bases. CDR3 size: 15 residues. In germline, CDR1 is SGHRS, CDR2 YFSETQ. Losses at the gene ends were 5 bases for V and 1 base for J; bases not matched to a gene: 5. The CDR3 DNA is TGCGCCAGCAGGGGAGGGGCGGAGAACACCGGGGAGCTGTTTTTT. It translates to CASRGGAENTGELFF.